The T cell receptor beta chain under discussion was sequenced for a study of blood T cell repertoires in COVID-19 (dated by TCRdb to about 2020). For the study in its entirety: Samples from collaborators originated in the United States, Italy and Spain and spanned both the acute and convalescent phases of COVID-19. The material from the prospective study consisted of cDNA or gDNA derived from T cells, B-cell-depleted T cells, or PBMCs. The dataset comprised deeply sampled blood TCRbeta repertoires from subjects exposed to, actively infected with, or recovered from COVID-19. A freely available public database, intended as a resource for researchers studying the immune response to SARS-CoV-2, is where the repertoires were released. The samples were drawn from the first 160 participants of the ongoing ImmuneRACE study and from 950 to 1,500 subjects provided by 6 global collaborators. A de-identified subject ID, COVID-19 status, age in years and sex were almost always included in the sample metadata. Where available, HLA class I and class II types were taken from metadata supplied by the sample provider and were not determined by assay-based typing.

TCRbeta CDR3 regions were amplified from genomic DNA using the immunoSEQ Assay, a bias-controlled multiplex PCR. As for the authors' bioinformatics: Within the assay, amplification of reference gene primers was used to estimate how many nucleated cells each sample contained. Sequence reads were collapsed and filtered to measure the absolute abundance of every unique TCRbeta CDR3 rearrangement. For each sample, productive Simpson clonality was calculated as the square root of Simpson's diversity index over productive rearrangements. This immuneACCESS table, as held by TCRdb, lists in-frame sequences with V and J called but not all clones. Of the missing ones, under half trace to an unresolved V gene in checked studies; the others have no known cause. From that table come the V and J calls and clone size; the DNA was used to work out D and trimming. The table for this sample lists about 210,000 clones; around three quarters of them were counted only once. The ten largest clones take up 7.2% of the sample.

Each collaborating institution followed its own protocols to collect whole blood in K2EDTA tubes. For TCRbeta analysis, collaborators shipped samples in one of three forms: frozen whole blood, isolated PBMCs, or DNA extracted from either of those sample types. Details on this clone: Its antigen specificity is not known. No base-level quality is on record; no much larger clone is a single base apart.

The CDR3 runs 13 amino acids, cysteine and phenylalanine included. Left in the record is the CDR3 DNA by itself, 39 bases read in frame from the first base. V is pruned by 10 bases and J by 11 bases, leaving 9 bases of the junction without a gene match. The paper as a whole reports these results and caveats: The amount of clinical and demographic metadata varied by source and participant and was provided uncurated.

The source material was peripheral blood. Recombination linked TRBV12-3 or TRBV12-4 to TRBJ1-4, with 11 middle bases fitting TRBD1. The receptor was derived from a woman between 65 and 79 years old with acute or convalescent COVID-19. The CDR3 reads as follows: CATTGTGGDKLFF. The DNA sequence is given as TGTGCCACTACCGGGACAGGGGGGGACAAACTGTTTTTT.